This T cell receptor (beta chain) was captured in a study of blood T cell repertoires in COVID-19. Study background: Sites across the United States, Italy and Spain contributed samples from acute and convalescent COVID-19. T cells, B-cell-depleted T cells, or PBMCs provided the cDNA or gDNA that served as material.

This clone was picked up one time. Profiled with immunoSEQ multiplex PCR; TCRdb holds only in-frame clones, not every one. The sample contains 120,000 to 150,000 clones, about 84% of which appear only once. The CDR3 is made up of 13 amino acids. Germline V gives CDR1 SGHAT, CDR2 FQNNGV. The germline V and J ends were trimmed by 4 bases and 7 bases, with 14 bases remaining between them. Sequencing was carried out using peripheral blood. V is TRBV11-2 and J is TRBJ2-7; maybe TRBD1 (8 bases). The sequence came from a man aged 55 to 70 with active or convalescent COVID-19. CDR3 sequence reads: CASSWTGRGEQYF. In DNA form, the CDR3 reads TGTGCCAGCAGCTGGACAGGGCGGGGGGAGCAGTACTTC.